The T cell receptor beta chain described here comes from a study of CD8 T cells in ankylosing spondylitis. The study's findings and limits: It was reported that disease-linked clones were significantly enriched in matched ankylosing spondylitis synovial fluid. As for the disease-linked clones, they showed a CD8+ phenotype and occurred at relatively low frequencies in peripheral blood. Blood of patients with ankylosing spondylitis appeared to be characterized by a TCR beta motif of about 8 highly homologous variants.

In the case of this clonotype: The target antigen is unknown.

This CDR3 is 14 amino acids long. The germline V gene encodes CDR1 MNHEY and CDR2 SMNVEV (reference sequence). V shed 4 bases, J shed 7 bases, and the junction held 7 bases outside the gene matches. TCRdb recomputed calls from the 5' RACE reads with MiXCR, one row per CDR3 protein. The sample includes around 770,000 distinct CDR3 sequences, around 17% of them seen just once. Specimen: blood, either unsorted or a sorted T cell fraction (not recorded which). The V gene is TRBV27, the J gene TRBJ2-7, with 10 bases that match TRBD1. The clonotype comes from a male donor with ankylosing spondylitis. CDR3 sequence reads: CASSSGTGAFEQYF. The CDR3 DNA sequence: TGTGCCAGCAGTTCCGGGACAGGGGCTTTTGAGCAGTACTTC.